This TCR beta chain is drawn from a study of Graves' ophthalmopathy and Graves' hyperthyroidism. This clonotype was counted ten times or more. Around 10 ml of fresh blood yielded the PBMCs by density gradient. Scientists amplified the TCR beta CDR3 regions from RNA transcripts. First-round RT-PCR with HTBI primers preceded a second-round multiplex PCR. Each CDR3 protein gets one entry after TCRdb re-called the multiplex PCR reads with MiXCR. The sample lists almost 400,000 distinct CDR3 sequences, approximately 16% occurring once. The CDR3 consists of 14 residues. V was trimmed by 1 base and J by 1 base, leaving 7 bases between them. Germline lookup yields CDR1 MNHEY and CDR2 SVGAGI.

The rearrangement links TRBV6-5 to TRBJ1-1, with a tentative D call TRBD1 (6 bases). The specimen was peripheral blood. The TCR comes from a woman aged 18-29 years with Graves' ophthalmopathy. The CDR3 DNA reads TGTGCCAGCAGTTACTTACAGGGGAACACTGAAGCTTTCTTT. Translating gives CASSYLQGNTEAFF.